The clone carrying this T cell receptor beta chain was counted only a few times. The V and J ends lost 5 bases and 9 bases respectively, with 14 bases between them. CDR3 size: 13 residues. Germline V CDR1 and CDR2: PRHDT, FYEKMQ (reference sequence). As part of library construction, unique molecular identifiers were attached to individual cDNA molecules. TCRdb recomputed calls from the 5' RACE reads with MiXCR, one row per CDR3 protein. This sample has some 57,000 distinct CDR3 sequences, with about 12% found just once. The data stem from a study of early T cells in non-severe SARS-CoV-2 infection. This chain links TRBV13 with TRBJ2-1, with a possible D match to TRBD2 (6 bases). The sequenced material came from whole blood. This sequence was found in an adult who was a healthcare worker with PCR-confirmed SARS-CoV-2 infection or an uninfected control (not recorded which). The CDR3 bases are TGTGCCAGCAGCATGGGACTTCTTTTTGAGCAGTTCTTC. It specifies CASSMGLLFEQFF.